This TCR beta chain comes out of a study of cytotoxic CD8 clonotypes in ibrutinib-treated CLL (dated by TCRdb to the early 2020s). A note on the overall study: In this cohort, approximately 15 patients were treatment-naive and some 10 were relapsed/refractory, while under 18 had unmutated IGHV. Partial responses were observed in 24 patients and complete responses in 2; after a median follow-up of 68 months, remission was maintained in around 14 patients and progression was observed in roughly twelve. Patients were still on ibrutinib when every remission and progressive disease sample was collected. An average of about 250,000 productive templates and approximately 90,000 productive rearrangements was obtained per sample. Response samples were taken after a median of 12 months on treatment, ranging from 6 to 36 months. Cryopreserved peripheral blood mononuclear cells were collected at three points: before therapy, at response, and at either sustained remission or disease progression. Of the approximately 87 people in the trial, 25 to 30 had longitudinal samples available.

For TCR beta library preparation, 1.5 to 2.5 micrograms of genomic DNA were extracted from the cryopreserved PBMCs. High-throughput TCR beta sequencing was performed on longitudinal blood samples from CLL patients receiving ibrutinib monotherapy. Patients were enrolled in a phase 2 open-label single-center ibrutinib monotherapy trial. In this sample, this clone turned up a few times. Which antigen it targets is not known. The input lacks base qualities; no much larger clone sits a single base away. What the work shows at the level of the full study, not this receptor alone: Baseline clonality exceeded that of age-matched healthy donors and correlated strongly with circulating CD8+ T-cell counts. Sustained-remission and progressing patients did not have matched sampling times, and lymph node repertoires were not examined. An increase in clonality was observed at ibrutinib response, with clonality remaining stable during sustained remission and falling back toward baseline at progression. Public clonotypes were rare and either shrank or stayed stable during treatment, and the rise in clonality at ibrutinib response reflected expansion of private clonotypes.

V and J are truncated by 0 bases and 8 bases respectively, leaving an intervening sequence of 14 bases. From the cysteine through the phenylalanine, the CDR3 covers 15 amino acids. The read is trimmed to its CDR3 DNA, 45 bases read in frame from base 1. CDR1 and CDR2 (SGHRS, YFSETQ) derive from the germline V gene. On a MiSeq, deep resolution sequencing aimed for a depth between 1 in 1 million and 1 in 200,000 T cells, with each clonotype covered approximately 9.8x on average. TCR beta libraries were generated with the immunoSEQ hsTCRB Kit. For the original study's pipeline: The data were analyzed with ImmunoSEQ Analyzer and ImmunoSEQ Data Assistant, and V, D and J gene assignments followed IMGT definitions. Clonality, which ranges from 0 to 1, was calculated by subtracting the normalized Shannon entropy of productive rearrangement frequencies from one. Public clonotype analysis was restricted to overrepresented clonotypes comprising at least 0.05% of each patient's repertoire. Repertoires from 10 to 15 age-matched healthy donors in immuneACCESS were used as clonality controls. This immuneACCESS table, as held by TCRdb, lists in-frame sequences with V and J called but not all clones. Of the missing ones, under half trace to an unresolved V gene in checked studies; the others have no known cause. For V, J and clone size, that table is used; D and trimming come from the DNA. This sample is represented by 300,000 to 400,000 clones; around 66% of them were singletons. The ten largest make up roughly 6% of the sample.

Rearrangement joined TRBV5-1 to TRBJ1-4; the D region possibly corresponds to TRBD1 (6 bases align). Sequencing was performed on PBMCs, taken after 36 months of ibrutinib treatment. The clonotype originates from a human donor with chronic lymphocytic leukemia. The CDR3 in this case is CASSLARTDREKLFF. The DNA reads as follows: TGCGCCAGCAGCTTGGCCAGGACAGACCGGGAAAAACTGTTTTTT.